This T cell receptor beta chain came from a study of blood T cell repertoires in COVID-19 (dated by TCRdb to 2018 to 2020). Notes on the research overall: Samples from collaborators originated in the United States, Italy and Spain and spanned both the acute and convalescent phases of COVID-19. The prospective study material was composed of cDNA or gDNA derived from T cells, B-cell-depleted T cells, or PBMCs. Deeply sampled blood TCRbeta repertoires from subjects exposed to, actively infected with, or recovered from COVID-19 were included in the dataset. A freely available public database, intended as a resource for researchers studying the immune response to SARS-CoV-2, is where the repertoires were released. The samples were drawn from two sources: the first 160 participants of the ongoing ImmuneRACE study, and fewer than 1,500 subjects contributed by 6 global collaborators. The sample metadata nearly always contained a de-identified subject ID, COVID-19 status, age in years and sex. HLA class I and class II types, where available, came from metadata supplied by the sample provider rather than from assay-based typing.

In the prospective study, participants were roughly 18 to 89 years old, resided in fewer than 25 geographic areas of the United States, and were enrolled through a virtual design. To assign participants to cohorts, the prospective study relied on clinical history that participants themselves reported in a screening survey and a study questionnaire. ImmuneRACE Cohort 3 recovered participants were defined by two consecutive negative NP/OP PCR tests, healthcare professional clearance, or symptom resolution. In the prospective study, mobile phlebotomists collected whole blood, serum and a nasopharyngeal or oropharyngeal swab from each participant. Prospective study participants could optionally give additional blood draws and questionnaires over an approximately two-month period. Before DNA extraction, prospective study blood samples were shipped either frozen or at room temperature. From a lookup of the germline V gene, CDR1 and CDR2 are MNHEY and SVGAGI. V is cut by 6 bases and J by 3 bases, and the space between the germline ends is 16 bases. The cysteine opens and the phenylalanine closes a CDR3 of 15 amino acids. CDR3 DNA is the only sequence kept; it has 45 bases, read in frame from the first base.

Overall study outcomes, separate from this receptor: The amount of clinical and demographic metadata varied by source and participant and was provided uncurated.

Concerning this clone: What this receptor recognizes is not known. No base quality information exists; no much larger clone differs at one position.

TCRbeta CDR3 regions were amplified from genomic DNA by means of the immunoSEQ Assay, a bias-controlled multiplex PCR. On the study's bioinformatics: Nucleated cell counts per sample were estimated from amplification of reference gene primers within the assay. To quantify the absolute abundance of each unique TCRbeta CDR3 rearrangement, sequence reads were collapsed and filtered. Productive Simpson clonality was computed per sample as the square root of Simpson's diversity index over productive rearrangements. What TCRdb holds here is the immuneACCESS table cut down to in-frame rearrangements. Part of the clones is not present; checked against another copy, under half of the missing clones reflect an unresolved V gene, and the others are unexplained. The DNA was the basis for D and trimming; V, J and clone size are from that table. The sample includes 200,000 to 250,000 clones, with around four fifths observed a single time. Around a tenth of the sample lies in the top ten.

The receptor was isolated from a man between 35 and 55 years old who had recovered from COVID-19. The chain uses TRBV6-5 and TRBJ2-3; TRBD2 is a weak D gene call, 5 bases matching. The sequencing input was PBMCs or T cells enriched from blood (not recorded which). The CDR3 is CASRSVRGSTDTQYF. The sequenced DNA is TGTGCCAGCAGATCCGTGCGAGGGTCGACAGATACGCAGTATTTT.